This T cell receptor (beta chain) was recorded in a study of glioma-infiltrating T cells. Study-level results: Above-expected tissue-blood divergence occurred in all gliomas, most in low-grade ones. Very few CDR3 sequences were shared between tissue and blood.

CDR1 is SQVTM and CDR2 is ANQGSEA in the germline V gene. The ends were cut back, 2 bases at V and 10 bases at J, with 11 bases in the middle. The CDR3 consists of 11 residues. TCR alpha and beta CDR3 regions were amplified from RNA using iRepertoire nested multiplex PCR. Tissue mRNA or PBMC total RNA, about 85-400 ng, went into one-step reverse transcription and amplification. Each CDR3 protein gets one entry after TCRdb re-called the multiplex PCR reads with MiXCR. The sample records fewer than 250,000 distinct CDR3 sequences, approximately 30% being singletons. A note on this clonotype: What it recognizes is unknown. This may be a read error, as it is one base from a much larger clone.

Sequencing was carried out using glioma tissue, nonneoplastic brain tissue, or PBMCs (not recorded which). The source of this sequence is a human donor with low-grade glioma or glioblastoma, undergoing nonglioma brain surgery, or in good health (not recorded which). The chain carries TRBV29-1 and TRBJ2-5, with D unclear. CDR3 residues: CSVEMRLSQYF. The CDR3, as DNA: TGCAGCGTTGAAATGAGGTTGAGCCAGTACTTC. The variable domain in full, completed from reference TRBV29-1 and TRBJ2-5, reads SAVISQKPSRDICQRGTSLTIQCQVDSQVTMMFWYRQQPGQSLTLIATANQGSEATYESGFVIDKFPISRPNLTFSTLTVSNMSPEDSSIYLCSVEMRLSQYFGPGTRLLVL.